The clone carrying this T cell receptor beta chain was counted ten times or more. The data were obtained in a study of T cells in Graves' hyperthyroidism and ophthalmopathy. Across the whole study: Peripheral blood draws took place at initial diagnosis, ahead of any treatment.

Per germline, CDR1 MNHNS and CDR2 SASEGT. The CDR3 length is 13 residues. V lost 3 bases, J lost 3 bases, and 9 bases lay in between. The hyperthyroidism was newly diagnosed and had lasted under 2 months; the patients were aged 18 to 65. Uncontrolled infection, other autoimmune disease, pregnancy or lactation disqualified patients from enrolment. TCR beta CDR3 regions were amplified from RNA transcripts. TCR CDR3 underwent first-round RT-PCR with the HTBI primer set. TCRdb called the multiplex PCR reads again in MiXCR, with one record for every CDR3 protein. Of more than 450,000 distinct CDR3 sequences listed, 11% to 15% were seen once; the top ten hold approximately 14%.

The clonotype comes from a woman aged 40-49 years with Graves' hyperthyroidism. V and J are TRBV6-1 and TRBJ2-7, with a possible D match to TRBD2 (5 bases). Specimen: blood. CDR3 sequence: CASSDPDFYEQYF. Here the CDR3 DNA reads TGTGCCAGCAGTGATCCGGACTTCTACGAGCAGTACTTC.